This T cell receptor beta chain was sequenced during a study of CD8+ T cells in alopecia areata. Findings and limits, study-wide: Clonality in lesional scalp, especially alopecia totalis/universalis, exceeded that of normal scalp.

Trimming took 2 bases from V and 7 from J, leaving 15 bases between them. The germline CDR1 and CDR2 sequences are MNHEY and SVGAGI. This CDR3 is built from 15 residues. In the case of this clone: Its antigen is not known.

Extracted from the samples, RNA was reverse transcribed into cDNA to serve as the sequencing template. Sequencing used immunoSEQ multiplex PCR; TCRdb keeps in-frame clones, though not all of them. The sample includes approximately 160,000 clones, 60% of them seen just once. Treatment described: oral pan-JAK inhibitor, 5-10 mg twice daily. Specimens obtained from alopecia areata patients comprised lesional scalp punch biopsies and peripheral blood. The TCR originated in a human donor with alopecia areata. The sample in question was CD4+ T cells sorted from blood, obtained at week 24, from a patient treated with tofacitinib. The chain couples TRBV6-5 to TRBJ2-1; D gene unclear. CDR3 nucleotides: TGTGCCAGCAGTTACCGGTGGGATGGTCGGAATGAGCAGTTCTTC. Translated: CASSYRWDGRNEQFF.